A single sample gave rise to the 25 T cell receptor beta chains below, sequenced in a study of blood T cell repertoires in COVID-19. Measured with immunoSEQ multiplex PCR; TCRdb has only the in-frame clones, and not every one. The repertoire holds around 140,000 clones, with around 90% as singletons. The material sequenced was PBMCs or T cells enriched from blood (not recorded which). These receptors came from a woman aged 40 to 50 who had been exposed to COVID-19.

The chain recombines TRBV7-2 with TRBJ1-6; a possible D gene is TRBD1 (6 bases). The CDR3 runs to 15 residues. The V end lost 4 bases, the J end lost 3 bases, and 10 bases lay between the germline ends. CDR1 and CDR2 (germline): SGHTA, FQGNSA. CDR3 nucleotides: TGTGCCAGCAGCTGGGGACATAACTATAATTCACCCCTCCACTTT. Its protein product is CASSWGHNYNSPLHF.

This chain joins TRBV18 and TRBJ1-1; tentatively, D is TRBD1 (5 bases). Germline CDR1 reads KGHSH; CDR2 reads LQKENI. The V and J ends lost 0 bases and 5 bases respectively, with 16 bases between them. CDR3 length equals 16 residues. The DNA for the CDR3 is TGTGCCAGCTCACCACCGATCGGGGGGGTAGGTACTGAAGCTTTCTTT. Translation gives CASSPPIGGVGTEAFF.

The rearrangement uses TRBV5-6 and TRBJ2-7, with D possibly being TRBD2 (6 bases). The ends were cut back, 6 bases at V and 3 bases at J, with 16 bases in the middle. The CDR3 contains 14 residues. Germline V gives CDR1 SGHDT, CDR2 YYEEEE. CDR3 amino acids: CASTLRAGFYEQYF. The CDR3 region has the DNA TGTGCCAGCACTTTAAGGGCGGGGTTCTACGAGCAGTACTTC.

The gene calls are TRBV6-2 or TRBV6-3 and TRBJ1-2; D is ambiguous. The V gene's germline CDR1 is MNHEY and CDR2 SVGEGT. V was trimmed by 5 bases and J by 2 bases, leaving 12 bases between them. The CDR3 runs 14 residues. In nucleotides, the CDR3 is TGTGCCAGCAGTCCCACTACTATGAACTATGGCTACACCTTC. It is translated as CASSPTTMNYGYTF.

This rearrangement joins TRBV9 to TRBJ2-1; 11 bases are a match to TRBD2. Germline loops: CDR1 SGDLS, CDR2 YYNGEE. The trim removed 0 bases at V and 4 bases at J, leaving 3 bases unmatched. CDR3 length: 16 residues. The CDR3 bases are TGTGCCAGCAGCGTAGACGGGACTAGCGGTTACAATGAGCAGTTCTTC. This codes for CASSVDGTSGYNEQFF.

V gene TRBV2 combines with J gene TRBJ1-3; 7 nucleotides line up with TRBD1. CDR1 SNHLY and CDR2 FYNNEI come from the germline V gene. The CDR3 is 15 residues long. J gave up 4 bases and V 5 bases, and 8 bases lay outside the gene matches. This CDR3 reads CASSTDRVYGNTIYF. CDR3 coding DNA: TGTGCCAGCAGTACCGACAGGGTCTACGGAAACACCATATATTTT.

The rearrangement uses TRBV6-4 and TRBJ2-7; TRBD2 aligns across 7 bases. The junction had 13 bases not matched to a gene; V was cut back by 3 bases and J by 5 bases. The CDR3 loop spans 16 amino acids. In germline, CDR1 is MRHNA, CDR2 SNTAGT. DNA for the CDR3: TGTGCCAGCAGTGAAACCGTCAGCGGGAAAGTCGACGAGCAGTACTTC. Translation gives CASSETVSGKVDEQYF.

The J gene is TRBJ2-3, the V gene TRBV10-3; 8 nucleotides line up with TRBD2. Germline CDR1 reads ENHRY; CDR2 reads SYGVKD. V lost 7 bases, J lost 3 bases, and 6 bases stayed unmatched. This CDR3 has 14 amino acids. For the CDR3, the DNA is TGTGCCATCAAGGGGACTAGTGGAACAGATACGCAGTATTTT. Protein sequence: CAIKGTSGTDTQYF.

The gene calls are TRBV7-9 and TRBJ2-7, with 8 bases lining up with TRBD2. Germline CDR1 is SEHNR and CDR2 is FQNEAQ (reference sequence). J lost 0 bases, V lost 5 bases, and 12 bases had no gene match. CDR3 length: 17 amino acids. The CDR3 here is CASSPLPSGGNSYEQYF. The CDR3 nucleotides are TGTGCCAGCAGCCCCTTGCCCTCGGGAGGGAACTCCTACGAGCAGTACTTC.

V gene TRBV3-1 (or the pseudogene TRBV3-2) combines with J gene TRBJ2-1; 8 positions match TRBD2. Germline V gene data show CDR1 as LGHDT and CDR2 as YNNKEL (reference sequence). With 6 bases clipped from V and 2 bases from J, the junction kept 6 bases outside the gene matches. The CDR3 length is 15 residues. The CDR3 nucleotides read TGTGCCAGCAGGAGGGGACTAGAGGCCTACAATGAGCAGTTCTTC. Translated: CASRRGLEAYNEQFF.

The genes are TRBV6-4 and TRBJ2-1; D call uncertain. V was cut by 4 bases and J by 0 bases, with 7 bases left in between. CDR1 is MRHNA, CDR2 SNTAGT, per germline. The length of the CDR3 is 14 residues. The CDR3 here is CASSVEVSYNEQFF. The CDR3 DNA is TGTGCCAGCAGTGTCGAGGTCTCCTACAATGAGCAGTTCTTC.

V is TRBV4-1 and J is TRBJ1-5, with 7 positions matching TRBD1. V was clipped by 1 base and J by 1 base; unmatched bases: 4. This CDR3 has 16 amino acids. Germline V gives CDR1 MGHRA, CDR2 YSYEKL. This chain's CDR3 is CASSQADRDSNQPQHF. The CDR3 nucleotides read TGCGCCAGCAGCCAAGCTGACAGGGACAGCAATCAGCCCCAGCATTTT.

The gene calls are TRBV5-1 and TRBJ2-7, with 7 positions matching TRBD1. The CDR3 loop spans 15 amino acids. The J segment lost 2 bases and the V segment lost 3 bases, leaving 8 bases of the junction unmatched. Germline loops: CDR1 SGHRS, CDR2 YFSETQ. For the CDR3, the DNA is TGCGCCAGCAGCTCAAACTCCGGGACAGCCTACGAGCAGTACTTC. Translating gives CASSSNSGTAYEQYF.

The chain is built from TRBV28 and TRBJ2-7, with 8 bases aligning to TRBD2. CDR1 is MDHEN, CDR2 SYDVKM, per germline. The length of the CDR3 is 14 residues. J was trimmed by 2 bases and V by 8 bases; bases with no gene match: 8. DNA of the CDR3: TGTGCCAGCTCCTTTAGCGGGGTCGCCTACGAGCAGTACTTC. It is translated as CASSFSGVAYEQYF. The complete variable domain, with remaining parts taken from reference TRBV28 and TRBJ2-7, reads DVKVTQSSRYLVKRTGEKVFLECVQDMDHENMFWYRQDPGLGLRLIYFSYDVKMKEKGDIPEGYSVSREKKERFSLILESASTNQTSMYLCASSFSGVAYEQYFGPGTRLTVT.

The genes are TRBV11-2 and TRBJ1-6, with 12 bases aligning to TRBD1. CDR3 length: 19 amino acids. Germline CDR1 is SGHAT and CDR2 is FQNNGV. V lost 5 bases, J lost 2 bases, and 10 bases stayed unmatched. CDR3 DNA sequence: TGTGCCAGCAGCCCGAAAGCGGGACAGGGGGCAACCTATAATTCACCCCTCCACTTT. Amino acids: CASSPKAGQGATYNSPLHF. The complete variable domain, with remaining parts taken from reference TRBV11-2 and TRBJ1-6, reads EAGVAQSPRYKIIEKRQSVAFWCNPISGHATLYWYQQILGQGPKLLIQFQNNGVVDDSQLPKDRFSAERLKGVDSTLKIQPAKLEDSAVYLCASSPKAGQGATYNSPLHFGNGTRLTVT.

The CDR3 region has the DNA TGTGCCAGCAGCGTTACTAGCGGGAGGGCCGATGAGCAGTTCTTC. This codes for CASSVTSGRADEQFF. The genes are TRBV9 and TRBJ2-1, with 13 bases aligning to TRBD2. This CDR3 spans 15 amino acids. In germline, CDR1 is SGDLS, CDR2 YYNGEE. The V gene end was trimmed by 2 bases and the J gene end by 8 bases; junction bases not matched to a gene: 4.

This clone was found once. V and J are TRBV19 and TRBJ2-1, with 7 bases lining up with TRBD2. This CDR3 comprises 15 residues. J lost 3 bases, V lost 8 bases, and 10 bases had no gene match. Germline V gene data show CDR1 as LNHDA and CDR2 as SQIVND (reference sequence). The CDR3 nucleotides read TGTGCCAGTTCGGCGGGGGAGTGGAGCTACAATGAGCAGTTCTTC. As protein: CASSAGEWSYNEQFF.

This rearrangement joins TRBV9 to TRBJ1-6; D is undetermined. V lost 2 bases and J lost 10, with 10 bases in between. In germline, CDR1 is SGDLS, CDR2 YYNGEE. This CDR3 has 13 amino acids. Here the CDR3 reads CASSVDTASPLHF. DNA for the CDR3: TGTGCCAGCAGCGTCGACACGGCCTCACCCCTCCACTTT. Supplemented by reference TRBV9 and TRBJ1-6, the full variable domain reads DSGVTQTPKHLITATGQRVTLRCSPRSGDLSVYWYQQSLDQGLQFLIQYYNGEERAKGNILERFSAQQFPDLHSELNLSSLELGDSALYFCASSVDTASPLHFGNGTRLTVT.

The chain recombines TRBV19 with TRBJ1-1, with 10 positions matching TRBD1. V shed 3 bases and J 6 bases; nucleotides not matched to a gene: 7. Germline loops: CDR1 LNHDA, CDR2 SQIVND (reference sequence). The CDR3 contains 15 residues. CDR3 sequence reads: CASSMTGGEGAEAFF. The CDR3 coding sequence is TGTGCCAGTAGTATGACAGGGGGCGAGGGAGCTGAAGCTTTCTTT.

The CDR3 here is CASSVADGGPFSNYGYTF. DNA of the CDR3: TGTGCCAGCAGCGTAGCCGATGGGGGCCCCTTTTCTAACTATGGCTACACCTTC. This chain uses TRBV9 with TRBJ1-2; D perhaps matches TRBD1 (6 bases). This CDR3 comprises 18 residues. Trimming took 0 bases from V and 0 from J, leaving 18 bases between them. Germline lookup yields CDR1 SGDLS and CDR2 YYNGEE.

The genes are TRBV28 and TRBJ1-1, with TRBD1 as a possible D gene (6 bases). There are 14 residues in the CDR3. Germline CDR1 MDHEN, CDR2 SYDVKM. Trimming shortened V by 5 bases and J by 1 base, and 11 bases separated the two germline ends. CDR3 residues: CASSPRQENTEAFF. DNA for the CDR3: TGTGCCAGCAGTCCCAGACAGGAGAACACTGAAGCTTTCTTT.

The genes are TRBV12-3 or TRBV12-4 and TRBJ1-1; D might be TRBD1 (6 bases). V was shortened by 0 bases and J by 12 bases, with 14 bases between the two germline ends. The CDR3 has 13 residues. The CDR3 DNA follows: TGTGCCAGCAGTTTAGCGGGGGCAGCTGATTCTTTCTTT. It yields the protein CASSLAGAADSFF.

The genes are TRBV2 and TRBJ2-3, with TRBD2 identical over 10 bases. Trimming cost V 0 bases and J 6 bases; bases outside gene matches: 3. The CDR3 extends over 15 amino acids. Germline V gene data show CDR1 as SNHLY and CDR2 as FYNNEI. The CDR3 DNA reads TGTGCCAGCAGTGAAGCAGCGGGAGGGCCTGATACGCAGTATTTT. Translation: CASSEAAGGPDTQYF.

The V and J genes are TRBV5-1 and TRBJ1-1; 9 positions agree with TRBD1. Per germline, CDR1 SGHRS and CDR2 YFSETQ. V shed 4 bases, J shed 5 bases, and the junction held 9 bases outside the gene matches. The CDR3 extends over 15 amino acids. CDR3 sequence (DNA): TGCGCCAGCAGCCGTGCGGGACAGGGATTGACTGAAGCTTTCTTT. Its translation: CASSRAGQGLTEAFF.

V gene TRBV4-1 combines with J gene TRBJ2-1; D possibly corresponds to TRBD1 (5 bases). The CDR3 is made up of 15 amino acids. Trimming took 1 base from V and 5 from J, leaving 12 bases between them. Germline V lookup: CDR1 MGHRA, CDR2 YSYEKL. The CDR3 DNA reads as TGCGCCAGCAGCCAAGCCTCAGGGATTCACAATGAGCAGTTCTTC. It specifies CASSQASGIHNEQFF.